The sample holds many counts of the clone carrying this T cell receptor beta chain. The sample is drawn from a study of tumor-infiltrating lymphocytes in oesophageal squamous cell carcinoma. TCRdb ran MiXCR on the PCR reads and lists one entry per CDR3 protein. Of about 25,000 distinct CDR3 sequences in the sample, about 40% were seen once. Germline loops: CDR1 LNHDA, CDR2 SQIVND (reference sequence). The CDR3 extends over 18 amino acids. Unmatched junction bases numbered 18, after V lost 3 bases and J lost 8 bases. The TCR sequence derives from a male donor with esophageal squamous cell carcinoma. V usage is TRBV19 and J usage is TRBJ2-1, with 8 bases aligning to TRBD1. Sample: esophageal tumor tissue. CDR3 nucleotides: TGTGCCAGTAGTATTAGTCGAGGGGTTGACAGGGGTCGTTATGAGCAGTTCTTC. It yields the protein CASSISRGVDRGRYEQFF.